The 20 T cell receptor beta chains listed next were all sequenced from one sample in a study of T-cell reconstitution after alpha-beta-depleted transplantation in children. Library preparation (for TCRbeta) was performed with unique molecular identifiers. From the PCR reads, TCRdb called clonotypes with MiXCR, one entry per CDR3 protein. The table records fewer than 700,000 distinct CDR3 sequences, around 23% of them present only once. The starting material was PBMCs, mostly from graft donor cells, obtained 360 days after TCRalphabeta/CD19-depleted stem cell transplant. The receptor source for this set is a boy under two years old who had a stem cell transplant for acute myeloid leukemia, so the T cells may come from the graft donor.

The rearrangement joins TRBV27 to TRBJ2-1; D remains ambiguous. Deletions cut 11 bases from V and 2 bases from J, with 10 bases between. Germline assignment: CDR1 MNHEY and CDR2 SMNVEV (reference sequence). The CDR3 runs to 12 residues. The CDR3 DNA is TGTGCCGCGGAAACGGCCTACAATGAGCAGTTCTTC. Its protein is CAAETAYNEQFF.

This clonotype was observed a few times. The CDR3 bases are TGTGCCGTTCTGAGAGGAAACACCATATATTTT. Protein sequence: CAVLRGNTIYF. V and J are TRBV6-2 or TRBV6-3 and TRBJ1-3; no clear D. Germline loops: CDR1 MNHEY, CDR2 SVGEGT. The CDR3 runs to 11 residues. V lost 11 bases, J lost 4 bases, and 9 bases lay in between.

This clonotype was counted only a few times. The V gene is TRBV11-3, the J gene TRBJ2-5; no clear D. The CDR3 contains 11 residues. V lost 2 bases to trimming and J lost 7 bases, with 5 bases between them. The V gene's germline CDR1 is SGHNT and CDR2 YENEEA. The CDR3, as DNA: TGTGCCAGCAGCTTATCCCGGACCCAGTACTTC. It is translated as CASSLSRTQYF.

The CDR3 protein is CSARDPGVRSRGYTF. The CDR3 DNA reads TGCAGTGCTAGAGATCCAGGCGTCCGAAGTCGAGGCTACACCTTC. V gene TRBV20-1 combines with J gene TRBJ1-2; D unresolved. Germline V gene data show CDR1 as DFQATT and CDR2 as SNEGSKA (reference sequence). CDR3 size: 15 residues. Trimming left V 0 bases short and J 8 bases short, with 19 bases between.

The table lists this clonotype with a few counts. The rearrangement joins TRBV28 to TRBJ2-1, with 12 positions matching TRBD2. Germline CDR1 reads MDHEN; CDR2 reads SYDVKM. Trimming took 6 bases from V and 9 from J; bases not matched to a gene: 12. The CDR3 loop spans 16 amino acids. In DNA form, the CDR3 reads TGTGCCAGCAGCCATCTCCTAGCGGGGGGGCCGTCTGAGCAGTTCTTC. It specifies CASSHLLAGGPSEQFF.

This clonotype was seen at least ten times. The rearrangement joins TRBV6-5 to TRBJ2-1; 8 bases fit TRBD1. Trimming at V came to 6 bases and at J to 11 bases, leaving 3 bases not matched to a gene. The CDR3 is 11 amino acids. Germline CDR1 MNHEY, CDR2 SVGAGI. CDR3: CASRRQGKQFF. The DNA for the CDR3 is TGTGCCAGCAGGAGACAGGGGAAGCAGTTCTTC.

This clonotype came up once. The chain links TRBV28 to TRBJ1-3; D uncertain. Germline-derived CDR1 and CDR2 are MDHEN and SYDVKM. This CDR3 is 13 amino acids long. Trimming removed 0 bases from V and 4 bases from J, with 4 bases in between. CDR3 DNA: TGTGCCAGCAGTTTATGGGCCGGAAACACCATATATTTT. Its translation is CASSLWAGNTIYF.

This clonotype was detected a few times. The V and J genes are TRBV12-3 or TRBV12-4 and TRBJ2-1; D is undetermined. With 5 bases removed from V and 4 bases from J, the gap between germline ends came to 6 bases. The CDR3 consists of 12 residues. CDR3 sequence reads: CASSVIYNEQFF. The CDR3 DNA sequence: TGTGCCAGCAGTGTTATTTACAATGAGCAGTTCTTC.

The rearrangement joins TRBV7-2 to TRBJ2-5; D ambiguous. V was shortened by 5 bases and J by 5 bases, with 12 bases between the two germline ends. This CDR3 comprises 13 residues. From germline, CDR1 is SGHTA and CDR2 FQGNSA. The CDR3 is CASSPRFMETQYF. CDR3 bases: TGTGCCAGCAGCCCTAGGTTTATGGAGACCCAGTACTTC.

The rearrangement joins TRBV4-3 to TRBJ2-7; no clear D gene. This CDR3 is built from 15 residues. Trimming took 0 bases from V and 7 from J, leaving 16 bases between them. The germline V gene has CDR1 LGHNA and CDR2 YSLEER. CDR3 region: CASSQDVVGSGEQYF. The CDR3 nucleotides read TGCGCCAGCAGCCAAGATGTGGTGGGGTCGGGTGAGCAGTACTTC.

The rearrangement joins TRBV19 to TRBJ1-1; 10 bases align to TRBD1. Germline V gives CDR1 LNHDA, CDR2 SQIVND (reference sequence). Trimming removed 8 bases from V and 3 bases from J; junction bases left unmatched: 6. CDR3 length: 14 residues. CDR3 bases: TGTGCCAGTTCCGGAGGACAGGGGGACACTGAAGCTTTCTTT. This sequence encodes CASSGGQGDTEAFF.

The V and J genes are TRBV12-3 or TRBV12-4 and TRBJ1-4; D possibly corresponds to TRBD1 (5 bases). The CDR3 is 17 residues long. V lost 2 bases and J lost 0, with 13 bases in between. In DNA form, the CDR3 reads TGTGCCAGCAGTTTATTCGGTAAAGGGGCAACTAATGAAAAACTGTTTTTT. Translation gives CASSLFGKGATNEKLFF.

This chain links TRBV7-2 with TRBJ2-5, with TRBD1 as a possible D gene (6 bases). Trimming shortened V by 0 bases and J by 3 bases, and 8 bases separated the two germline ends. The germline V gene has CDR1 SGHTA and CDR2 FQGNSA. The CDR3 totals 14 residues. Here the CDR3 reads CASSLANREETQYF. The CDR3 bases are TGTGCCAGCAGCTTAGCTAACAGGGAAGAGACCCAGTACTTC.

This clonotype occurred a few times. This chain's CDR3 is CASSTDRGSTETQYF. CDR3 sequence (DNA): TGTGCCAGCTCCACGGACAGGGGGAGTACAGAGACCCAGTACTTC. The chain couples TRBV18 to TRBJ2-5, with TRBD1 matching 10 bases. J lost 4 bases, V lost 6 bases, and 8 bases had no gene match. This CDR3 region has 15 residues. CDR1 is KGHSH and CDR2 is LQKENI in the germline V gene.

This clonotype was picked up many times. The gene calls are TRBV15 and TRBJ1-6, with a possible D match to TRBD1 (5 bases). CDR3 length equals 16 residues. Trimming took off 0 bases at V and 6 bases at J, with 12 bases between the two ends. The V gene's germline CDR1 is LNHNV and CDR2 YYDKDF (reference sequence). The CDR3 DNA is TGTGCCACCAGCAGAGATAGTGGGGCTGGTAATTCACCCCTCCACTTT. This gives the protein CATSRDSGAGNSPLHF.

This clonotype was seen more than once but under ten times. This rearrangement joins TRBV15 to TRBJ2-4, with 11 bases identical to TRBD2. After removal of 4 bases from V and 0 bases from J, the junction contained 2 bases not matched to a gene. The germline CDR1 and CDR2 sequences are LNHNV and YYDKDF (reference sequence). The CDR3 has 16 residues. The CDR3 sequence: CATSIGLAGAKNIQYF. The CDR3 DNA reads TGTGCCACCAGCATCGGACTAGCGGGAGCCAAAAACATTCAGTACTTC.

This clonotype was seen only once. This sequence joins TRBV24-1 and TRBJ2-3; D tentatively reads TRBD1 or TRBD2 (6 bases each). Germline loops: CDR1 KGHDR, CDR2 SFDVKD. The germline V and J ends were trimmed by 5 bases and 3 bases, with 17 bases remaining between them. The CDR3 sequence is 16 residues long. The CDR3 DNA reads TGTGCCACCAGTGCCCGGGGGCGAAGTACTACAGATACGCAGTATTTT. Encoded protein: CATSARGRSTTDTQYF.

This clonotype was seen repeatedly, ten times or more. CDR3 nucleotide sequence: TGCAGTGCTAGAGAGGTCCAGAGCAATCAGCCCCAGCATTTT. Translation: CSAREVQSNQPQHF. The chain employs TRBV20-1 and TRBJ1-5; D is ambiguous. The CDR3 sequence is 14 residues long. Trimming took off 0 bases at V and 1 base at J, with 7 bases between the two ends. Germline CDR1 reads DFQATT; CDR2 reads SNEGSKA (reference sequence).

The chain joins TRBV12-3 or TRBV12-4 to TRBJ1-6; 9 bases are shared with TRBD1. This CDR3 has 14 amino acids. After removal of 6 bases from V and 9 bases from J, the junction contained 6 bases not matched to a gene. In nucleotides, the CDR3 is TGTGCCAGCAGGGGGGACAGGGCCAGTTCACCCCTCCACTTT. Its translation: CASRGDRASSPLHF.

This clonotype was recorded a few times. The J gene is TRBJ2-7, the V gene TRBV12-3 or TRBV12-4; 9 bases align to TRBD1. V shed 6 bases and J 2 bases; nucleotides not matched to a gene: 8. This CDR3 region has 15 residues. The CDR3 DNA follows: TGTGCCAGCAGCGATCTGGGACAGGGACCCTACGAGCAGTACTTC. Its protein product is CASSDLGQGPYEQYF.